These T cell receptor beta chains were read from a single sample in a study of blood T cell repertoires in COVID-19. Clones were read by immunoSEQ multiplex PCR, and TCRdb kept only the in-frame ones, dropping some. Here the sample spans about 93,000 clones, around four fifths being singletons. Sequencing used peripheral blood. The receptors originated from a human donor in a cohort sampled during active COVID-19. Each CDR3 is given with its conserved first and last residue. The D gene is left open where the match is weak. The size entry is marked missing in some rows and otherwise reads once, few, many or a size class.

many | TRBJ2-2 | NA | TRBV19 | TGTGCCACCAAACCACGACAGCACACCGGGGAGCTGTTTTTT | CATKPRQHTGELFF
NA | TRBJ2-4 | TRBD1 | TRBV7-6 | TGTGCCAGCTCCACAGGGACAGGGGAACAGTACTTC | CASSTGTGEQYF
NA | TRBJ2-5 | TRBD2 | TRBV27 | TGTGCCAGCCCCGGGGGGGCTAGCGGGATATCGGGACAAGAGACCCAGTACTTC | CASPGGASGISGQETQYF
NA | TRBJ1-5 | NA | TRBV28 | TGTGCCAGCAGCCTAATCCCCTCGTTGGGGGAGGCTCAGCCCCAGCATTTT | CASSLIPSLGEAQPQHF
NA | TRBJ2-6 | NA | TRBV9 | TGTGCCAGCGCCCGTCCAGGGCACTCTGGGGCCAACGTCCTGACTTTC | CASARPGHSGANVLTF
NA | TRBJ2-1 | NA | TRBV3-1/TRBV3-2 | TGTGCCAGCAGGGGGCGGGACTCTTCTCTTTACAATGAGCAGTTCTTC | CASRGRDSSLYNEQFF
NA | TRBJ1-2 | NA | TRBV9 | TGTGCCAGCAGCGTGGCCGGGACAATAAACTATGGCTACACCTTC | CASSVAGTINYGYTF
NA | TRBJ1-5 | TRBD1 | TRBV6-5 | TGTGCCAGCACCTCGGGACAGGGTAACAATCAGCCCCAGCATTTT | CASTSGQGNNQPQHF
NA | TRBJ2-3 | NA | TRBV2 | TGTGCCAGCAGTGAACAACAGGGCACAGATACGCAGTATTTT | CASSEQQGTDTQYF
NA | TRBJ2-7 | NA | TRBV18 | TGTGCCAGCTCACAAAGGACAGCACCCTACGAGCAGTACTTC | CASSQRTAPYEQYF
NA | TRBJ1-1 | NA | TRBV7-9 | TGTGCCAGCAGCCTGCTTGGGACACAGAACACTGAAGCTTTCTTT | CASSLLGTQNTEAFF
NA | TRBJ2-7 | NA | TRBV7-3 | TGTGCCAGCAGCTTAATGCTAGGGGACGAGCAGTACTTC | CASSLMLGDEQYF
NA | TRBJ2-1 | NA | TRBV7-6 | TGTGCCAGCAGCTTAGACCCGGGAATCAATGAGCAGTTCTTC | CASSLDPGINEQFF
NA | TRBJ1-5 | NA | TRBV28 | TGTGCCAGCAGTCTGGGAGGGCATCAGCATTTT | CASSLGGHQHF
NA | TRBJ1-1 | NA | TRBV28 | TGTGCCAGCAGTAGACAGGTTGAGGGAGCTTTCTTT | CASSRQVEGAFF
NA | TRBJ1-2 | TRBD1 | TRBV10-2 | TGCGCCAGCAGGCCCGACAGGGGGCTTGACTATGGCTACACCTTC | CASRPDRGLDYGYTF
NA | TRBJ1-5 | NA | TRBV28 | TGTGCCAGCAGTTTAACCGGACAGTATAATCAGCCCCAGCATTTT | CASSLTGQYNQPQHF
NA | TRBJ2-1 | TRBD2 | TRBV7-9 | TGTGCCAGCACCTTTACCAGCGGGGGGCCCTACTCCTACAATGAGCAGTTCTTC | CASTFTSGGPYSYNEQFF
NA | TRBJ2-1 | NA | TRBV7-8 | TGTGCCAGCAGCTCACAAGCGGTACAGAACAATGAGCAGTTCTTC | CASSSQAVQNNEQFF
NA | TRBJ1-2 | NA | TRBV3-1/TRBV3-2 | TGTGCCAGCAGCCCCTGGGGGGGGAGAGATGGCTACACCTTC | CASSPWGGRDGYTF
NA | TRBJ1-3 | NA | TRBV18 | TGTGCCAGCTCACCGGAAGAGGGCACCACCCTATTT | CASSPEEGTTLF
few | TRBJ1-3 | NA | TRBV27 | TGTGCCAGCAGTTCAAGGACAGCTGGAAACACCATATATTTT | CASSSRTAGNTIYF
few | TRBJ2-5 | TRBD1 | TRBV19 | TGTGCCAGTAGACAAACAGGGGTCTCCCCGGAGACCCAGTACTTC | CASRQTGVSPETQYF
NA | TRBJ2-1 | TRBD2 | TRBV5-1 | TGCGCCAGCAGCTACCTAGCGGGGAACTACAATGAGCAGTTCTTC | CASSYLAGNYNEQFF
NA | TRBJ2-2 | NA | TRBV2 | TGTGCCAGCAAGAGGGATGGGGGGAGTGAAACCGGGGAGCTGTTTTTT | CASKRDGGSETGELFF
NA | TRBJ2-1 | NA | TRBV19 | TGTGCCAGTAGTATTACAGGGTACAATGAGCAGTTCTTC | CASSITGYNEQFF
few | TRBJ2-7 | TRBD2 | TRBV19 | TGTGCCAGTAGCCACCCGACTAGCGGGAGCCACGAGCAGTACTTC | CASSHPTSGSHEQYF
once | TRBJ2-3 | TRBD2 | TRBV19 | TGTGCCAGTAGTATGACTAGCGGGGCAGATACGCAGTATTTT | CASSMTSGADTQYF
NA | TRBJ1-4 | TRBD1 | TRBV27 | TGTGCCAGCAGGTCGGAAGGGACAGGGAGGGAAAAACTGTTTTTT | CASRSEGTGREKLFF
NA | TRBJ1-4 | NA | TRBV6-5 | TGTGCCAGCAGTTACGGGGGCGGCGGGGAAAAACTGTTTTTT | CASSYGGGGEKLFF
NA | TRBJ2-3 | TRBD2 | TRBV7-3 | TGTGCCAGCAGCTGGGATAGCGGGGCGAGCACAGATACGCAGTATTTT | CASSWDSGASTDTQYF
NA | TRBJ1-5 | NA | TRBV28 | TGTGCCAGCAGTTCGCCCCAGGGGACCAATCAGCCCCAGCATTTT | CASSSPQGTNQPQHF
NA | TRBJ2-7 | TRBD2 | TRBV28 | TGTGCCAGCAGATTAGGGACTAGCGGGAGTTGGGAGCAGTACTTC | CASRLGTSGSWEQYF
NA | TRBJ1-1 | NA | TRBV24-1 | TGTGCCACCAGTGAGGGGGCGCGGGACACTGAAGCTTTCTTT | CATSEGARDTEAFF
NA | TRBJ2-1 | NA | TRBV3-1/TRBV3-2 | TGTGCCAGCAGCCACTACAGACTATCCTCCTACAATGAGCAGTTCTTC | CASSHYRLSSYNEQFF
NA | TRBJ2-7 | TRBD2 | TRBV4-1 | TGCGCCAGCAGCCAGACTATTCTAGGGAGACTAGCGGGATCCGAGCAGTACTTC | CASSQTILGRLAGSEQYF